Listed here are 29 T cell receptor beta chains from one sample, sequenced in a study of Ad26.COV2.S vaccination and SARS-CoV-2 variants. Using immunoSEQ multiplex PCR, the repertoire was profiled, and TCRdb retains in-frame clones only, with some absent. There are hundreds of thousands of clones in the sample; 90% occur only once, and 9.5% to 15% lies in the top ten. Treatment in this sample: around 19 received Ad26.COV2.S at low or high dose, single or two shots; several received placebo; per-sample allocation not given. The samples date from day 63 after the first vaccine or placebo injection. This specimen was peripheral blood, taken in a trial of Ad26.COV2.S vaccine versus placebo. The receptors stem from a person aged 18 to 59 who received the Ad26.COV2.S COVID-19 vaccine or a placebo.

The CDR3 loop is CASSPLTYGYTF. In DNA, the CDR3 is TGTGCCAGTAGTCCACTTACCTATGGCTACACCTTC. V is TRBV19 and J is TRBJ1-2; unclear D gene. V was shortened by 5 bases and J by 4 bases, with 8 bases between the two germline ends. Germline V gene data show CDR1 as LNHDA and CDR2 as SQIVND (reference sequence). The CDR3 runs 12 residues.

The chain links TRBV5-4 to TRBJ2-5; D ambiguous. V was pared by 1 base and J by 1 base, with 8 bases between. The CDR3 consists of 14 residues. The germline gives CDR1 SGHNT, CDR2 YYREEE (reference sequence). The CDR3 is CASSLRQTQETQYF. The CDR3 DNA reads TGTGCCAGCAGCTTGCGGCAGACCCAAGAGACCCAGTACTTC.

The chain uses TRBV5-6 and TRBJ2-1, with 7 bases fitting TRBD2. This CDR3 has 16 residues. The junction had 6 bases not matched to a gene; V was cut back by 3 bases and J by 0 bases. Germline CDR1 is SGHDT and CDR2 is YYEEEE. The DNA of the CDR3 is TGTGCCAGCAGCTCCCGACTAGCTAACTCCTACAATGAGCAGTTCTTC. Amino acids: CASSSRLANSYNEQFF.

This clone has just a few counts. The chain carries TRBV27 and TRBJ2-7, with unresolved D. Germline V gene sequence: CDR1 MNHEY, CDR2 SMNVEV (reference sequence). The CDR3 spans 13 residues. The ends were cut back, 8 bases at V and 0 bases at J, with 11 bases in the middle. The CDR3 DNA reads as TGTGCCAGCTCTAGGTATAGCTCCTACGAGCAGTACTTC. Its protein product is CASSRYSSYEQYF.

The rearrangement links TRBV7-8 to TRBJ2-7; D is uncertain. The ends were cut back, 5 bases at V and 4 bases at J, with 12 bases in the middle. Germline-derived CDR1 and CDR2 are SGHVS and FQNEAQ. The CDR3 is 13 amino acids. CDR3 protein: CASSPGSFYEQYF. CDR3 DNA sequence: TGTGCCAGCAGCCCCGGTAGCTTTTACGAGCAGTACTTC.

This clone has a handful of counts. The J gene is TRBJ2-1, the V gene TRBV7-2; D is perhaps TRBD1 (6 bases). The CDR3 runs 12 residues. V shed 5 bases and J shed 8 bases, with 10 bases lying between them. Germline V lookup: CDR1 SGHTA, CDR2 FQGNSA. The CDR3 reads CASSIQGHEQFF. CDR3 nucleotides: TGTGCCAGCAGCATACAGGGCCATGAGCAGTTCTTC.

Note on this clone: The same CDR3 can be traced to other DNA sequences in this sample. The chain couples TRBV5-4 to TRBJ1-1; D is ambiguous. The germline gives CDR1 SGHNT, CDR2 YYREEE (reference sequence). Trimming left V 0 bases short and J 1 base short, with 7 bases between. The CDR3 totals 14 residues. Written as DNA, the CDR3 is TGTGCCAGCAGCTTGGAGGTTCAGAACACTGAAGCTTTCTTT. It translates to CASSLEVQNTEAFF.

This clone was detected only a few times. The chain links TRBV19 to TRBJ1-5, with D possibly TRBD1 on 5 matching bases. The CDR3 consists of 17 residues. Germline V gene data show CDR1 as LNHDA and CDR2 as SQIVND (reference sequence). V dropped 2 bases and J dropped 4 bases, with 18 bases sitting between them. The CDR3 sequence is CASSISSQGLPNQPQHF. The DNA for the CDR3 is TGTGCCAGTAGTATATCGTCCCAGGGTCTACCAAATCAGCCCCAGCATTTT.

This clone was seen only a few times. V and J are TRBV19 and TRBJ2-2; unclear D gene. Trimming removed 5 bases from V and 2 bases from J, with 6 bases in between. This CDR3 has 13 residues. CDR1 is LNHDA, CDR2 SQIVND, per germline (reference sequence). CDR3 nucleotides: TGTGCCAGTAGTCTGGGTAACACCGGGGAGCTGTTTTTT. Its protein is CASSLGNTGELFF. The whole variable domain, filled in from reference TRBV19 and TRBJ2-2, reads DGGITQSPKYLFRKEGQNVTLSCEQNLNHDAMYWYRQDPGQGLRLIYYSQIVNDFQKGDIAEGYSVSREKKESFPLTVTSAQKNPTAFYLCASSLGNTGELFFGEGSRLTVL.

The gene calls are TRBV5-1 and TRBJ2-4; 10 bases are a match to TRBD2. This CDR3 has 14 amino acids. Germline CDR1 SGHRS, CDR2 YFSETQ. V shed 4 bases and J 6 bases; nucleotides not matched to a gene: 4. The CDR3 DNA reads TGCGCCAGCAGCCTAGCGGGAGTTGGAAACATTCAGTACTTC. Its protein product is CASSLAGVGNIQYF.

The chain uses TRBV14 and TRBJ2-1, with 8 nucleotides matching TRBD2. Trimming removed 3 bases from V and 7 bases from J; junction bases left unmatched: 8. Looked up from germline, CDR1 is SGHDN and CDR2 is FVKESK. This CDR3 has 15 amino acids. The CDR3 coding sequence is TGTGCCAGCAGCCAGGTAGGCGGGAGGTGGAATGAGCAGTTCTTC. Protein sequence: CASSQVGGRWNEQFF.

The chain joins TRBV19 to TRBJ1-5; TRBD1 might be the D (5 bases). This CDR3 spans 14 amino acids. From germline, CDR1 is LNHDA and CDR2 SQIVND (reference sequence). V lost 3 bases, J lost 7 bases, and 13 bases lay in between. CDR3 residues: CASSMGEGRQPQHF. CDR3 sequence (DNA): TGTGCCAGTAGTATGGGGGAGGGGCGGCAGCCCCAGCATTTT.

This chain connects TRBV30 to TRBJ1-1, with TRBD1 identical over 8 bases. V trimming: 2 bases; J trimming: 5 bases; junction bases outside the gene matches: 7. Per germline, CDR1 GTSNPN and CDR2 SVGIG (reference sequence). The CDR3 length is 14 residues. CDR3 amino acids: CAWSPRTGRTEAFF. Here the CDR3 DNA reads TGTGCCTGGAGTCCCCGGACAGGGCGAACTGAAGCTTTCTTT. The complete variable domain, with remaining parts taken from reference TRBV30 and TRBJ1-1, reads SQTIHQWPATLVQPVGSPLSLECTVEGTSNPNLYWYRQAAGRGLQLLFYSVGIGQISSEVPQNLSASRPQDRQFILSSKKLLLSDSGFYLCAWSPRTGRTEAFFGQGTRLTVV.

The chain uses TRBV28 and TRBJ1-1; 8 nucleotides match TRBD1. This CDR3 is built from 15 residues. In germline, CDR1 is MDHEN, CDR2 SYDVKM. V lost 6 bases to trimming and J lost 1 base; unmatched junction nucleotides: 7. The CDR3 loop reads CASSRPGTGNTEAFF. CDR3 bases: TGTGCCAGCAGCCGACCCGGGACAGGGAACACTGAAGCTTTCTTT.

Here the CDR3 DNA reads TGCGCCAGCAGCTTGGTCCCCGAAGGCGGGGAGCTGTTTTTT. Residues: CASSLVPEGGELFF. The genes are TRBV5-1 and TRBJ2-2; the D is unclear. This CDR3 is 14 amino acids long. V shed 0 bases and J shed 7 bases, with 10 bases lying between them. CDR1 is SGHRS, CDR2 YFSETQ, per germline.

This chain connects TRBV19 to TRBJ2-1, with a tentative D call TRBD2 (5 bases). Germline CDR1 and CDR2: LNHDA and SQIVND (reference sequence). CDR3 length equals 13 residues. V was clipped by 3 bases and J by 4 bases, with 7 bases between them. In DNA form, the CDR3 reads TGTGCCAGTAGTATGAGGGTTTACAATGAGCAGTTCTTC. Its protein product is CASSMRVYNEQFF. Using reference TRBV19 and TRBJ2-1 for the parts outside the CDR3, the full variable domain is DGGITQSPKYLFRKEGQNVTLSCEQNLNHDAMYWYRQDPGQGLRLIYYSQIVNDFQKGDIAEGYSVSREKKESFPLTVTSAQKNPTAFYLCASSMRVYNEQFFGPGTRLTVL.

The CDR3 coding sequence is TGTGCCAGCAGTGAAGTTGGGACAAACAATGAGCAGTTCTTC. Encoded protein: CASSEVGTNNEQFF. This sequence joins TRBV6-1 and TRBJ2-1; D perhaps matches TRBD1 (6 bases). Per germline, CDR1 MNHNS and CDR2 SASEGT. Between the trimmed V and J ends, which lost 1 base and 5 bases, there was a span of 9 bases. The CDR3 is made up of 14 amino acids.

This clone was observed a few times. Here the CDR3 reads CASSADWSPGELFF. CDR3 nucleotides: TGTGCCAGCAGTGCCGACTGGTCTCCCGGGGAGCTGTTTTTT. This rearrangement joins TRBV2 to TRBJ2-2, with D unclear. The CDR3 is made up of 14 amino acids. Germline CDR1 and CDR2: SNHLY and FYNNEI. Trimming stripped 4 bases from V and 6 bases from J, with 12 bases between. The full variable domain, its missing parts supplied by reference TRBV2 and TRBJ2-2, is EPEVTQTPSHQVTQMGQEVILRCVPISNHLYFYWYRQILGQKVEFLVSFYNNEISEKSEIFDDQFSVERPDGSNFTLKIRSTKLEDSAMYFCASSADWSPGELFFGEGSRLTVL.

V is TRBV24-1 and J is TRBJ2-2; no firm D call. V was pared by 1 base and J by 0 bases, with 5 bases between. This CDR3 has 15 amino acids. CDR1 and CDR2 from the germline V gene are KGHDR and SFDVKD. The CDR3 here is CATSDFSANTGELFF. The CDR3 nucleotides read TGTGCCACCAGTGATTTTTCGGCGAACACCGGGGAGCTGTTTTTT.

V is TRBV5-1 and J is TRBJ2-5; D remains ambiguous. The V gene's germline CDR1 is SGHRS and CDR2 YFSETQ. This CDR3 has 14 residues. The V end lost 3 bases, the J end lost 1 base, and 10 bases lay between the germline ends. The CDR3 nucleotides read TGCGCCAGCAGCTCGCAGAATTCCCAAGAGACCCAGTACTTC. It is translated as CASSSQNSQETQYF.

This chain links TRBV7-7 with TRBJ2-2, with D unresolved. Germline V gene sequence: CDR1 SSHAT, CDR2 FNYEAQ (reference sequence). V dropped 5 bases and J dropped 6 bases, with 13 bases sitting between them. The CDR3 runs to 14 residues. CDR3 nucleotides: TGTGCCAGCAGCGAACGTGGTGGTTCCGGGGAGCTGTTTTTT. Protein: CASSERGGSGELFF.

This clone occurred once. V gene TRBV27 combines with J gene TRBJ2-5; a possible D gene is TRBD1 (6 bases). Trimming cost V 5 bases and J 3 bases, with 13 bases left between them. Germline CDR1 is MNHEY and CDR2 is SMNVEV (reference sequence). The CDR3 covers 14 residues. The CDR3 sequence: CASSPRDTKETQYF. The CDR3 nucleotides read TGTGCCAGCAGTCCGAGGGACACAAAAGAGACCCAGTACTTC.

The chain uses TRBV5-1 and TRBJ2-7, with D tentatively TRBD1 (7 bases). There are 16 residues in the CDR3. Deletions cut 0 bases from V and 0 bases from J, with 13 bases between. Germline loops: CDR1 SGHRS, CDR2 YFSETQ. The CDR3 loop reads CASSLEEGASSYEQYF. The CDR3 bases are TGCGCCAGCAGCTTGGAGGAGGGGGCCAGCTCCTACGAGCAGTACTTC.

The CDR3 bases are TGCGCCAGCAGCCAAGGATCCGCGCCTTCCTACAATGAGCAGTTCTTC. Translation: CASSQGSAPSYNEQFF. This sequence joins TRBV4-1 and TRBJ2-1, with unresolved D. The CDR3 length is 16 residues. V lost 1 base and J 1 base, leaving 11 bases between the germline ends. Per germline, CDR1 MGHRA and CDR2 YSYEKL.

V is TRBV18 and J is TRBJ1-1, with TRBD1 as a possible D gene (5 bases). The V end lost 3 bases, the J end lost 5 bases, and 19 bases lay between the germline ends. CDR3 length: 16 residues. The germline gives CDR1 KGHSH, CDR2 LQKENI. The CDR3 reads CASSPLQGPGGTEAFF. In nucleotides, the CDR3 is TGTGCCAGCTCACCCCTTCAGGGCCCGGGGGGGACTGAAGCTTTCTTT. The entire variable domain, with the rest obtained from reference TRBV18 and TRBJ1-1, is as follows: NAGVMQNPRHLVRRRGQEARLRCSPMKGHSHVYWYRQLPEEGLKFMVYLQKENIIDESGMPKERFSAEFPKEGPSILRIQQVVRGDSAAYFCASSPLQGPGGTEAFFGQGTRLTVV.

This chain connects TRBV7-8 to TRBJ2-7; no reliable D call. Trimming took 2 bases from V and 3 from J, leaving 8 bases between them. Germline CDR1 is SGHVS and CDR2 is FQNEAQ. There are 13 residues in the CDR3. CDR3 region: CASSLRFVYEQYF. The DNA of the CDR3 is TGTGCCAGCAGCTTAAGGTTTGTCTACGAGCAGTACTTC.

This clone has just a few counts. The chain couples TRBV7-8 to TRBJ2-7; D is undetermined. This CDR3 spans 14 amino acids. In germline, CDR1 is SGHVS, CDR2 FQNEAQ. V was clipped by 1 base and J by 3 bases, with 10 bases between them. CDR3 nucleotides: TGTGCCAGCAGCTTAGGATGGGCAAACTACGAGCAGTACTTC. Protein product: CASSLGWANYEQYF.

The chain carries TRBV2 and TRBJ2-3, with 8 bases aligning to TRBD2. The V segment lost 5 bases and the J segment 0 bases; nucleotides outside the gene matches: 7. The CDR3 has 16 amino acids. From germline, CDR1 is SNHLY and CDR2 FYNNEI. The CDR3 region has the DNA TGTGCCAGCAGTCCTTGGGGCGGGAGGAGCACAGATACGCAGTATTTT. This sequence encodes CASSPWGGRSTDTQYF.

The chain is built from TRBV28 and TRBJ2-7, with 8 nucleotides matching TRBD2. Germline loops: CDR1 MDHEN, CDR2 SYDVKM. There are 16 residues in the CDR3. V shed 5 bases and J 3 bases; nucleotides not matched to a gene: 12. The CDR3 nucleotides read TGTGCCAGCAGTCCCTTAGGACTAAGCGGGAGCTACGAGCAGTACTTC. It encodes CASSPLGLSGSYEQYF.